This T cell receptor (beta chain) was recovered during a study of response to subunit inactivated influenza vaccine. This clonotype was seen a few times. TCRdb fed the RT-PCR reads into MiXCR, producing one record per CDR3 protein. Among about 580,000 distinct CDR3 sequences, approximately 15% were seen once, and the ten largest hold around 10%. This CDR3 contains 15 residues. Trimming at V came to 1 base and at J to 1 base, leaving 5 bases not matched to a gene. CDR1 and CDR2 (germline): DFQATT, SNEGSKA (reference sequence). The sequencing used PBMCs from blood, collected approximately 13 days after vaccination. V and J are TRBV20-1 and TRBJ2-5, with 8 bases that match TRBD2. The sequence derives from a man aged 45-60 years who received an inactivated influenza vaccine. CDR3 sequence reads: CSARGSGALQETQYF. CDR3 nucleotides: TGCAGTGCTAGAGGTAGCGGGGCCCTCCAAGAGACCCAGTACTTC.